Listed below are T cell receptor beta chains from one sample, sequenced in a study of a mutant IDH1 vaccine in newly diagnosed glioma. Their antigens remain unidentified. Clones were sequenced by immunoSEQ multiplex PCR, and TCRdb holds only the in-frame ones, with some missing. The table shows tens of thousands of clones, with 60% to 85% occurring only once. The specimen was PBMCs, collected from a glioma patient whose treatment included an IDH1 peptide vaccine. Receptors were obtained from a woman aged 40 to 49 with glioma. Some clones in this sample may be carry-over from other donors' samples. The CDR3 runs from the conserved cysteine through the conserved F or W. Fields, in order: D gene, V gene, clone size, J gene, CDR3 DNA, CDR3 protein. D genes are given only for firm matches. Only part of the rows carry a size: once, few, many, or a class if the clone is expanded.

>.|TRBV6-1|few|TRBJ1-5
TGTGCCAGCAGTGAAAGGGTCCGTACCGATGGCAATCAGCCCCAGCATTTT
CASSERVRTDGNQPQHF
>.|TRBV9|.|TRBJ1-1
TGTGCCAGCAGCGGTCGGCAGGGGAACACTGAAGCTTTCTTT
CASSGRQGNTEAFF
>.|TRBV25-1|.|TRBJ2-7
TGTGCCAGCAGTGACACCCGGCGGTCAGGGCAGTACTTC
CASSDTRRSGQYF
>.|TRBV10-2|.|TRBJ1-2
TGCGCCAGCACCTTCCCCACCCACCCTTATGGCTACACCTTC
CASTFPTHPYGYTF
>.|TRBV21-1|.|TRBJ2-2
TGTGCCAGGGGACCGAGAACGAACACCGGGGAGCTGTTTTTT
CARGPRTNTGELFF
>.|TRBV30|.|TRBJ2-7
TGTGCCTGGAGTAGACAGAACTTTGGCGAGCAGTACTTC
CAWSRQNFGEQYF
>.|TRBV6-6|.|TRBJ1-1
TGTGCCAGCAGTCCAGGGGCCGGTACTGAAGCTTTCTTT
CASSPGAGTEAFF
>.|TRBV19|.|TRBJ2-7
TGTGCCAGTAGCCCCTCGGGCCCTCCCTACGAGCAGTACTTC
CASSPSGPPYEQYF
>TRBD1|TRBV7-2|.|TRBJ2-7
TGTGCCAGCAGCTCCCAGGGGGCCGACGAGCAGTACTTC
CASSSQGADEQYF
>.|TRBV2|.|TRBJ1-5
TGTGCCAGCAGTGCTTCCAGGACTCCTAGCAATCAGCCCCAGCATTTT
CASSASRTPSNQPQHF